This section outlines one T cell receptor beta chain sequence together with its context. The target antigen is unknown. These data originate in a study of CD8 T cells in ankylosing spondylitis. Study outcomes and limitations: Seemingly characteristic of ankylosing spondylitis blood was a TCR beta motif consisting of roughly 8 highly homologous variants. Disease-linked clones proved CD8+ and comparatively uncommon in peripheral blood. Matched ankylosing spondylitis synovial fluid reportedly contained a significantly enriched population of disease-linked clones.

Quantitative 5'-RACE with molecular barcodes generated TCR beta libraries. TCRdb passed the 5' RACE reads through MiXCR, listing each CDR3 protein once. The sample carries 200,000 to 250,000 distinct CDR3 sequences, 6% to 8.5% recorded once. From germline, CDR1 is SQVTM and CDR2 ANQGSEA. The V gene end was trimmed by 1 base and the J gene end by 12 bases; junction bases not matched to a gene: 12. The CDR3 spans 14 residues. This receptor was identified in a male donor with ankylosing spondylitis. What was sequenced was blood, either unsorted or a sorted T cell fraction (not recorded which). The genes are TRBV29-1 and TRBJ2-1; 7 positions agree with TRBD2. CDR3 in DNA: TGCAGCGTTGAAGGGGGGAGGGCGGGAATAAGGCAGTTCTTC. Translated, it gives CSVEGGRAGIRQFF.